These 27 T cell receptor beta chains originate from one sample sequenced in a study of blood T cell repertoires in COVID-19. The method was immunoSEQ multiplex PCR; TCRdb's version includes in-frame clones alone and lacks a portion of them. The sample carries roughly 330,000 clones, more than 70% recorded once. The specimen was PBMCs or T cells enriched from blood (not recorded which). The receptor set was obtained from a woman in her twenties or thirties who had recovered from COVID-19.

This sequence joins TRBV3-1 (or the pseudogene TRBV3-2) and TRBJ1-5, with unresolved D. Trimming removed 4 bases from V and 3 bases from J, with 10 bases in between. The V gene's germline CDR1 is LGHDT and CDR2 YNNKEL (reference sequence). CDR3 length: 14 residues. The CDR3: CASSPRQLNQPQHF. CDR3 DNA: TGTGCCAGCAGCCCGAGGCAGCTCAATCAGCCCCAGCATTTT.

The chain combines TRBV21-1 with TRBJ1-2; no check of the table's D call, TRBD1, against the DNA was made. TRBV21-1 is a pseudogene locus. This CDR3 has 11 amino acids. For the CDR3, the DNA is TGTGCCAGCAGCAACAGGGGTGGCTACACCTTC. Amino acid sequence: CASSNRGGYTF.

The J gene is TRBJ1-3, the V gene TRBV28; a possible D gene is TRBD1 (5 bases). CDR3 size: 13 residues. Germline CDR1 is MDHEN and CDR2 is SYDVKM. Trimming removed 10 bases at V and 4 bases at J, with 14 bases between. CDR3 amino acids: CAIIGEVGNTIYF. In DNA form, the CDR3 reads TGTGCCATTATAGGGGAGGTCGGAAACACCATATATTTT.

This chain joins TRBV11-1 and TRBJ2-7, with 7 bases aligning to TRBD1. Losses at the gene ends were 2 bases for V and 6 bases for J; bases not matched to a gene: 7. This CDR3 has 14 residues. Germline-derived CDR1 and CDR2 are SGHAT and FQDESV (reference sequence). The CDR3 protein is CASSLMRGLGEQYF. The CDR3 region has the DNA TGTGCCAGCAGCTTAATGAGGGGGCTGGGCGAGCAGTACTTC.

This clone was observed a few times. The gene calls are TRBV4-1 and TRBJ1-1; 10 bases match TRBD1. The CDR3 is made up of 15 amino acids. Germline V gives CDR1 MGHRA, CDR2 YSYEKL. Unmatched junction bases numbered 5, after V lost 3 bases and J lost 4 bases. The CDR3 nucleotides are TGCGCCAGCAGCCATGACAGGGGGCGCAGCACTGAAGCTTTCTTT. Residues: CASSHDRGRSTEAFF.

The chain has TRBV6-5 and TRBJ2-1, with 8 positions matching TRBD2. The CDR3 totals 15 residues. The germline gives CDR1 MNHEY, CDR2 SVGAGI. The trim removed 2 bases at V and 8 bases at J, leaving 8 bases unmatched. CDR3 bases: TGTGCCAGCAGTTACCCCCGCGGCGGGGGGTATGAGCAGTTCTTC. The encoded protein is CASSYPRGGGYEQFF.

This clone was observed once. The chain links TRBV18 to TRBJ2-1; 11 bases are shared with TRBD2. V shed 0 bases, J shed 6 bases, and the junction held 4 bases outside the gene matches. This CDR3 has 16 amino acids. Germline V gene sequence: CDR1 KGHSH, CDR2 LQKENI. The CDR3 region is CASSPPLAGGRNEQFF. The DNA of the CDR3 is TGTGCCAGCTCACCACCTTTAGCGGGGGGGCGCAATGAGCAGTTCTTC.

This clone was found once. CDR3 sequence (DNA): TGCAGCGCCGAACTCCCGACTAGCGGGGGCCTCACAGATACGCAGTATTTT. It translates to CSAELPTSGGLTDTQYF. The chain couples TRBV29-1 to TRBJ2-3; TRBD2 agrees at 12 bases. Germline CDR1 reads SQVTM; CDR2 reads ANQGSEA. The CDR3 spans 17 residues. Unmatched junction bases numbered 13, after V lost 7 bases and J lost 2 bases.

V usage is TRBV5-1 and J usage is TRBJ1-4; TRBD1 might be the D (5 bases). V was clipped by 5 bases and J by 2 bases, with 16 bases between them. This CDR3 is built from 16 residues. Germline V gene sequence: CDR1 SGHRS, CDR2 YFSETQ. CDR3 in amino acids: CASRIGGAHTNEKLFF. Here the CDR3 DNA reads TGCGCCAGCAGAATTGGAGGGGCGCATACTAATGAAAAACTGTTTTTT.

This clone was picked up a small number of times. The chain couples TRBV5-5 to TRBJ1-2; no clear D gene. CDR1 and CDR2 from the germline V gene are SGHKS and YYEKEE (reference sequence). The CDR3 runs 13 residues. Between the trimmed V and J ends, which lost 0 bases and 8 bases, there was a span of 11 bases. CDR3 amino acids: CASSLGTGGGYTF. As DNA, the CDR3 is TGTGCCAGCAGCTTGGGTACGGGAGGCGGCTACACCTTC.

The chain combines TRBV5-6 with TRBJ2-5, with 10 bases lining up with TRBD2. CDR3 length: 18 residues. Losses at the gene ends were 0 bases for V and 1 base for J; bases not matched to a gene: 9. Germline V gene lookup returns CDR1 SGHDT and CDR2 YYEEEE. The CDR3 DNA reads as TGTGCCAGCAGCTTGGGGGTAGCGGGGGGCCCTACCCAAGAGACCCAGTACTTC. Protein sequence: CASSLGVAGGPTQETQYF.

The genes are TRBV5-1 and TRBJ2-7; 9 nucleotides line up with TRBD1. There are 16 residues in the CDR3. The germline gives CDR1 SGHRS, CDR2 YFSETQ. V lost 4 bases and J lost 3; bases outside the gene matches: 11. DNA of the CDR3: TGCGCCAGCAGCATATTATCCGGGACAGGGAACTACGAGCAGTACTTC. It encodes CASSILSGTGNYEQYF.

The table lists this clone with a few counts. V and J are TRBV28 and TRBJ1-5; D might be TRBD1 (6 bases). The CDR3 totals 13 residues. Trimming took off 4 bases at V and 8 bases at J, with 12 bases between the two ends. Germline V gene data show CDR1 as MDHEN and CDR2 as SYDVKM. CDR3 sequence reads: CASSSGQQEPQHF. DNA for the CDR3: TGTGCCAGCAGTTCAGGACAGCAGGAGCCCCAGCATTTT. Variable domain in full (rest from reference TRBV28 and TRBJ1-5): DVKVTQSSRYLVKRTGEKVFLECVQDMDHENMFWYRQDPGLGLRLIYFSYDVKMKEKGDIPEGYSVSREKKERFSLILESASTNQTSMYLCASSSGQQEPQHFGDGTRLSIL.

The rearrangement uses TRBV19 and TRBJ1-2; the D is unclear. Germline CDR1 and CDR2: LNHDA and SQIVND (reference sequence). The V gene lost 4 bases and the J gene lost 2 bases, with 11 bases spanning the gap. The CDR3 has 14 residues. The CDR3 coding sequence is TGTGCCAGTAGTACCCAGACGGGGAACTATGGCTACACCTTC. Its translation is CASSTQTGNYGYTF. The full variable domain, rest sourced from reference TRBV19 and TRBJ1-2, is DGGITQSPKYLFRKEGQNVTLSCEQNLNHDAMYWYRQDPGQGLRLIYYSQIVNDFQKGDIAEGYSVSREKKESFPLTVTSAQKNPTAFYLCASSTQTGNYGYTFGSGTRLTVV.

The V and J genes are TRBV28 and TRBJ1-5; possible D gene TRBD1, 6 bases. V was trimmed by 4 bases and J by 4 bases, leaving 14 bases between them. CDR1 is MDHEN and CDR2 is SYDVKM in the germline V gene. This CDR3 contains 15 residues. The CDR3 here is CASSWAQGINQPQHF. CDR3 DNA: TGTGCCAGCAGTTGGGCACAGGGAATTAATCAGCCCCAGCATTTT.

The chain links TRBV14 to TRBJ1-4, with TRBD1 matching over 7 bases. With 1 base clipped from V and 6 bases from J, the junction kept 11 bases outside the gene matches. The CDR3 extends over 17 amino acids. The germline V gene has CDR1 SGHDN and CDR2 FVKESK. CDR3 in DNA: TGTGCCAGCAGCCAAGCCGCTTGGGACACAGGGGATGAAAAACTGTTTTTT. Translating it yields CASSQAAWDTGDEKLFF.

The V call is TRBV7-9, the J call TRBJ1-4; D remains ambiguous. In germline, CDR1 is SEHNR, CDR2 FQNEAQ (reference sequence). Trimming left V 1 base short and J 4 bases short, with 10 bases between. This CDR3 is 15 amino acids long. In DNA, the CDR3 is TGTGCCAGCAGCTTAGGTGCCGGGTTTAATGAAAAACTGTTTTTT. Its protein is CASSLGAGFNEKLFF. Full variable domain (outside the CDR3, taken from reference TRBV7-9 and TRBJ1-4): DTGVSQNPRHKITKRGQNVTFRCDPISEHNRLYWYRQTLGQGPEFLTYFQNEAQLEKSRLLSDRFSAERPKGSFSTLEIQRTEQGDSAMYLCASSLGAGFNEKLFFGSGTQLSVL.

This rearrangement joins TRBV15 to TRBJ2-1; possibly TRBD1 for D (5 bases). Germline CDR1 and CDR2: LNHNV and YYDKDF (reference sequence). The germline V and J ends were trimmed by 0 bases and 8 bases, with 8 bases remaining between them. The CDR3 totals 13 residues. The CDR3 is CATSREQDDEQFF. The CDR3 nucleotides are TGTGCCACCAGCAGAGAACAGGACGATGAGCAGTTCTTC.

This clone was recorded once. CDR3 bases: TGTGCCAGCAGTTGGACTAGGAACACAGATACGCAGTATTTT. Translation gives CASSWTRNTDTQYF. The V gene is TRBV27, the J gene TRBJ2-3, with 7 bases lining up with TRBD2. CDR1 and CDR2 from the germline V gene are MNHEY and SMNVEV (reference sequence). The CDR3 has 14 amino acids. V trimming: 4 bases; J trimming: 2 bases; junction bases outside the gene matches: 3.

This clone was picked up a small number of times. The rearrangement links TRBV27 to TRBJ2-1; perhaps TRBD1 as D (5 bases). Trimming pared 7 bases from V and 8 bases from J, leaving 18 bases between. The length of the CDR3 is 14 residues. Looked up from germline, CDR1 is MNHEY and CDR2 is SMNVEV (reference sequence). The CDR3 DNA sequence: TGTGCCAGCACCCTAAGGGCAGGGTTGGATGAGCAGTTCTTC. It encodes CASTLRAGLDEQFF.

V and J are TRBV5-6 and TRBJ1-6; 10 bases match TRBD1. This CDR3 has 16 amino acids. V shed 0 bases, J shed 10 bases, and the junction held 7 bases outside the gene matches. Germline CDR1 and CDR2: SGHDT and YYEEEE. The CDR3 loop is CASSLAATGGESPLHF. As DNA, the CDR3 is TGTGCCAGCAGCTTGGCCGCGACAGGGGGCGAATCACCCCTCCACTTT.

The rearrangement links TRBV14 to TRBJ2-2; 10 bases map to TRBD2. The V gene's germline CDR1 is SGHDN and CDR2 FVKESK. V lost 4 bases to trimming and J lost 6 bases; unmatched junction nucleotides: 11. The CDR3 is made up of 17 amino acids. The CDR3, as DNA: TGTGCCAGCAGCCCAAGACGCGGACTAGCGGCTCCCGGGGAGCTGTTTTTT. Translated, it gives CASSPRRGLAAPGELFF.

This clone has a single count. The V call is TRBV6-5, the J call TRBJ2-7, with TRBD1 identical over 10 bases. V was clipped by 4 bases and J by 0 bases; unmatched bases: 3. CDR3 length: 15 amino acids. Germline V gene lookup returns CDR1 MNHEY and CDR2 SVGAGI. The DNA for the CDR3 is TGTGCCAGCAGTTGGACAGGGGGGAGCTCCTACGAGCAGTACTTC. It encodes CASSWTGGSSYEQYF.

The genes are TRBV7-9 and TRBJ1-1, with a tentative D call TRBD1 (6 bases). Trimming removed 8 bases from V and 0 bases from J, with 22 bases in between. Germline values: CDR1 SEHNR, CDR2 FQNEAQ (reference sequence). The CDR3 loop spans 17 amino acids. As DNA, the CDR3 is TGTGCCAGCCAAGGTGCGACAGGACCCTTTATGAACACTGAAGCTTTCTTT. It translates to CASQGATGPFMNTEAFF.

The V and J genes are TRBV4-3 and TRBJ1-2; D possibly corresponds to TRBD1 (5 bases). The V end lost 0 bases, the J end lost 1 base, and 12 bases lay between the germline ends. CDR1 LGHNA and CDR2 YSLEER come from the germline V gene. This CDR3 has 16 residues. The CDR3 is CASSQDPPGNNYGYTF. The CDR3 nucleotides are TGCGCCAGCAGCCAAGATCCCCCAGGGAATAACTATGGCTACACCTTC.

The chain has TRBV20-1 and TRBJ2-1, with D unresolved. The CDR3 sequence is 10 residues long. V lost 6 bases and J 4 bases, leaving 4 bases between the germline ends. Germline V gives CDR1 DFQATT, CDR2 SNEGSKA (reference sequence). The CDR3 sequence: CSALYNEQFF. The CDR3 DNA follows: TGCAGTGCCCTTTACAATGAGCAGTTCTTC.

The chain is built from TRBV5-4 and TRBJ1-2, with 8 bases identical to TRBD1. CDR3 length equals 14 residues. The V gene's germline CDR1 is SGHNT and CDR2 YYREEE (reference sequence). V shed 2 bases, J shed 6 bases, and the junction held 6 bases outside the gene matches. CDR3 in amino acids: CASSFGQGTHGYTF. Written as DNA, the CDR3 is TGTGCCAGCAGCTTTGGACAGGGAACGCATGGCTACACCTTC.